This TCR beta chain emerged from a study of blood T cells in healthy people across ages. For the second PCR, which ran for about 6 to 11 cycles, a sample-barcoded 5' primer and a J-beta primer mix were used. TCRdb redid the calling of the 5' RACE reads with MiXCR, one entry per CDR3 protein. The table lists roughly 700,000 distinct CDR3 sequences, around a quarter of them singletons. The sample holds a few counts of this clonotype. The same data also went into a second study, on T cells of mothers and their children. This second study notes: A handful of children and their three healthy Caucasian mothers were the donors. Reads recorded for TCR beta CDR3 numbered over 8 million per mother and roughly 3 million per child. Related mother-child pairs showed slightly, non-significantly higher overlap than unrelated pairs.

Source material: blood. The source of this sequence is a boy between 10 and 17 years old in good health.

The CDR3 sequence is CASSPRGLRTDTQYF. The CDR3 coding sequence is TGCGCCAGCAGCCCCAGGGGACTTCGCACAGATACGCAGTATTTT. V is TRBV5-1 and J is TRBJ2-3; TRBD1 or TRBD2 may be the D gene (6 bases each). Germline V gives CDR1 SGHRS, CDR2 YFSETQ. The V end lost 4 bases, the J end lost 1 base, and 13 bases lay between the germline ends. The CDR3 length is 15 residues.